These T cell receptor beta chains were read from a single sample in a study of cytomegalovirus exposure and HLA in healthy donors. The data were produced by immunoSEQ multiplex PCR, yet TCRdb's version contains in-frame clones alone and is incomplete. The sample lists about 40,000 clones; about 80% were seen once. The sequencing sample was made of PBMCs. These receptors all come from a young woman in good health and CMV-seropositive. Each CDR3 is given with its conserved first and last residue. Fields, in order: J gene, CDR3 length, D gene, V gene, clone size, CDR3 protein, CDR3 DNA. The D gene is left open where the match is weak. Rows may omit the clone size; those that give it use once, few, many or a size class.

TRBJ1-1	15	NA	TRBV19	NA	CASSIYVGPNTEAFF	TGTGCCAGTAGTATCTATGTCGGTCCGAACACTGAAGCTTTCTTT
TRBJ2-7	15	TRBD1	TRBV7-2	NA	CASSLASGQGNEQYF	TGTGCCAGCAGCTTAGCTTCAGGACAGGGCAACGAGCAGTACTTC
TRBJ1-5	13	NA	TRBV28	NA	CASRQWRNQPQHF	TGTGCCAGCAGGCAGTGGCGCAATCAGCCCCAGCATTTT
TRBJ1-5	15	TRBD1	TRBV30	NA	CAWSRDRGTNQPQHF	TGTGCCTGGAGTCGGGACAGGGGGACCAATCAGCCCCAGCATTTT
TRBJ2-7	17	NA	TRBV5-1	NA	CASSLDAGRPSSYEQYF	TGCGCCAGCAGCTTGGATGCGGGAAGGCCTAGCTCCTACGAGCAGTACTTC
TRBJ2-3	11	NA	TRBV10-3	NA	CAIGTTDTQYF	TGTGCCATCGGGACTACAGATACGCAGTATTTT
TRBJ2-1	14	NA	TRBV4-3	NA	CASSQLGPYNEQFF	TGCGCCAGCAGCCAACTTGGCCCCTACAATGAGCAGTTCTTC
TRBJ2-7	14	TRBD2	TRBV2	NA	CASSGTSGIYEQYF	TGTGCCAGCAGTGGGACTAGCGGGATATACGAGCAGTACTTC
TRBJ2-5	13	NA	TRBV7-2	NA	CASSIRAGETQYF	TGTGCCAGCAGCATCAGGGCGGGGGAGACCCAGTACTTC
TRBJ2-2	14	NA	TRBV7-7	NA	CASSLRGLNGELFF	TGTGCTAGCAGCTTAAGAGGGTTGAACGGGGAGCTGTTTTTT
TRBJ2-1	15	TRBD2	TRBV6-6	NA	CASRSGLAGDNEQFF	TGTGCCAGCAGGTCGGGACTAGCGGGGGACAATGAGCAGTTCTTC
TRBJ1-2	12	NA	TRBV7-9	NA	CASSSYGDGYTF	TGTGCCAGCAGCTCCTACGGGGATGGCTACACCTTC
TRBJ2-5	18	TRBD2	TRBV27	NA	CASSLRGGRQGGQETQYF	TGTGCCAGCAGTTTGCGGGGGGGGAGACAGGGAGGCCAAGAGACCCAGTACTTC
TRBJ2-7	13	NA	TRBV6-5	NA	CASSLRTIGEQYF	TGTGCCAGCAGCCTTCGGACTATCGGCGAGCAGTACTTC
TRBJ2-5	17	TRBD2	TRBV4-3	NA	CASSQGLAGALQETQYF	TGCGCCAGCAGCCAGGGACTAGCGGGGGCGCTACAAGAGACCCAGTACTTC
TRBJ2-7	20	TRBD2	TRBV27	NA	CASSFGAKLGLAGGPYEQYF	TGTGCCAGCAGTTTTGGGGCTAAACTGGGACTAGCGGGAGGCCCCTACGAGCAGTACTTC
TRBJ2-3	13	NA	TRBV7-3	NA	CASSRGTGDTQYF	TGTGCCAGCAGCCGGGGAACCGGGGATACGCAGTATTTT
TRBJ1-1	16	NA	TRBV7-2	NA	CASSLVGPAGDTEAFF	TGTGCCAGCAGCTTAGTGGGGCCAGCGGGGGACACTGAAGCTTTCTTT
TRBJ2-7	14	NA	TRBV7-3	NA	CASSLGGGSVEQYF	TGTGCCAGCAGCTTAGGGGGAGGATCGGTCGAGCAGTACTTC
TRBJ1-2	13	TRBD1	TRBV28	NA	CAAGGDRGSGYTF	TGTGCCGCTGGGGGGGACAGGGGGTCTGGCTACACCTTC
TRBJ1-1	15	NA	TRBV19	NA	CASSIGLGSGTEAFF	TGTGCCAGTAGTATAGGGCTAGGATCGGGCACTGAAGCTTTCTTT
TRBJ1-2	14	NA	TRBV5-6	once	CASSLGGGDYGYTF	TGTGCCAGCAGCTTAGGTGGGGGGGACTATGGCTACACCTTC
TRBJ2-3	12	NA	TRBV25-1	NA	CASGGGTDTQYF	TGTGCCAGCGGTGGCGGCACAGATACGCAGTATTTT
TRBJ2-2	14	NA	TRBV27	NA	CASQPGLIAGELFF	TGTGCCAGCCAGCCCGGACTTATCGCCGGGGAGCTGTTTTTT
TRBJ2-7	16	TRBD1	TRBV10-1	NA	CASSDKTGGVLYEQYF	TGCGCCAGCAGTGACAAGACAGGGGGCGTTTTGTACGAGCAGTACTTC
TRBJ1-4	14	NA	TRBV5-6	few	CASSLDGLNEKLFF	TGTGCCAGCAGCTTGGACGGACTGAATGAAAAACTGTTTTTT
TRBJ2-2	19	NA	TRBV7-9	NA	CASIRSGRGQGGNTGELFF	TGTGCCAGCATCAGATCCGGGAGGGGACAGGGAGGCAACACCGGGGAGCTGTTTTTT
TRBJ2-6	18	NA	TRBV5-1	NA	CASSSRGRMNSGANVLTF	TGCGCCAGCAGCTCCAGGGGCCGGATGAACTCTGGGGCCAACGTCCTGACTTTC
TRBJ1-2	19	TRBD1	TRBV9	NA	CASSQNIQTHQGAAYGYTF	TGTGCCAGCAGCCAAAATATACAAACCCATCAGGGGGCGGCCTATGGCTACACCTTC
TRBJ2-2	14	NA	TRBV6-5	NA	CASRALWDTGELFF	TGTGCCAGCAGAGCGTTATGGGACACCGGGGAGCTGTTTTTT
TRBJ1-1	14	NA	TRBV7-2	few	CASSPQPGQYRAFF	TGTGCCAGCAGCCCCCAACCAGGACAGTACAGAGCTTTCTTT
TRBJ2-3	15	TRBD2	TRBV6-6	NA	CASRYSGSSTDTQYF	TGTGCCAGTCGCTACAGCGGGAGTAGCACAGATACGCAGTATTTT
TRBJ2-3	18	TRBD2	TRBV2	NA	CASMYRVPASGSTDTQYF	TGTGCCAGCATGTATAGGGTTCCCGCTAGCGGGAGCACAGATACGCAGTATTTT
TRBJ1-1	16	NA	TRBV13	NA	CASSLVLGGLNTEAFF	TGTGCCAGCAGCTTAGTGCTCGGAGGGCTGAACACTGAAGCTTTCTTT
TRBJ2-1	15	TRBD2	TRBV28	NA	CASSSPGLAVVEQFF	TGTGCCAGCAGTTCCCCGGGACTAGCGGTTGTTGAGCAGTTCTTC
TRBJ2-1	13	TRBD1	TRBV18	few	CASSPEQQGMRFF	TGTGCCAGCTCACCCGAGCAACAGGGGATGCGCTTCTTC
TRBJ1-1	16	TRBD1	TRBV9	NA	CASSSEIGQAYTEAFF	TGTGCCAGCAGCTCCGAGATTGGACAGGCGTACACTGAAGCTTTCTTT
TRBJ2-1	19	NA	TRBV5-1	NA	CASSLAELGSPLSYNEQFF	TGCGCCAGCAGCTTGGCCGAGCTGGGCTCCCCCCTCTCCTACAATGAGCAGTTCTTC
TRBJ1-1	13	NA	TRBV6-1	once	CASTAQGHTEAFF	TGTGCCAGCACGGCCCAGGGTCACACTGAAGCTTTCTTT
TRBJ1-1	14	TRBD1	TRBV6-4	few	CASSKGQGSPEAFF	TGTGCCAGCAGCAAAGGACAGGGTAGCCCTGAAGCTTTCTTT
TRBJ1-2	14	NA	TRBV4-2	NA	CASSQVISGDGYTF	TGTGCCAGCAGCCAAGTGATTTCAGGGGACGGCTACACCTTC
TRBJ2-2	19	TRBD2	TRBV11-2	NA	CASSLTPGLAGMNTGELFF	TGTGCCAGCAGCTTAACCCCCGGACTAGCGGGAATGAACACCGGGGAGCTGTTTTTT
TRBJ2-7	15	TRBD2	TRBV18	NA	CASSPGLAVSYEQYF	TGTGCCAGCTCGCCGGGACTAGCGGTCTCCTACGAGCAGTACTTC
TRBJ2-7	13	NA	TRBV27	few	CASSFLGLYEQYF	TGTGCCAGCAGTTTTTTGGGGCTCTACGAGCAGTACTTC
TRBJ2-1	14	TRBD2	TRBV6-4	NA	CASSEAGGPNEQFF	TGTGCCAGCAGTGAGGCGGGAGGGCCCAATGAGCAGTTCTTC
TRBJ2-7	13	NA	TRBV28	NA	CASTRGISYEQYF	TGTGCCAGCACCCGGGGTATCTCCTACGAGCAGTACTTC
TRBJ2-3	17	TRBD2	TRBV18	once	CASSPLSLAGRTDTQYF	TGTGCCAGCTCACCACTATCACTAGCGGGGCGCACAGATACGCAGTATTTT
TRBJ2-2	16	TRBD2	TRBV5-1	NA	CASSSGLAGPMGELFF	TGCGCCAGCAGCTCGGGACTAGCGGGGCCCATGGGGGAGCTGTTTTTT
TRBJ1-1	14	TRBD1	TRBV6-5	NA	CASSWGQPNTEAFF	TGTGCCAGCAGCTGGGGACAGCCGAACACTGAAGCTTTCTTT
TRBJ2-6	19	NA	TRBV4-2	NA	CASSLPPGAPNSGANVLTF	TGTGCCAGCAGCCTGCCCCCAGGTGCCCCCAACTCTGGGGCCAACGTCCTGACTTTC
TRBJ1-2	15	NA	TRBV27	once	CASTTRGQGNYGYTF	TGTGCCAGCACGACCCGAGGGCAGGGGAACTATGGCTACACCTTC
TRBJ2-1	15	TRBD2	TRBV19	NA	CASSTGLVSYNEQFF	TGTGCCAGTAGCACGGGACTAGTTTCCTACAATGAGCAGTTCTTC
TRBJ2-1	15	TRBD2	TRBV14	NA	CASSQLGGAWNEQFF	TGTGCCAGCAGCCAGCTCGGGGGGGCCTGGAATGAGCAGTTCTTC
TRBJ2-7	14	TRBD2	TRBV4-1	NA	CASSQDPGLAGVYF	TGCGCCAGCAGCCAAGATCCGGGGCTAGCGGGAGTTTACTTC